A selection of T cell receptor beta chains follows, all from one sample in a study of OX40 agonist ivuxolimab in advanced cancers. Only in-frame clones appear in the TCRdb table, and some are missing; sequencing was by immunoSEQ multiplex PCR. The table records 75,000 to 90,000 clones, just under 90% of them present only once. The sequencing used CD4+ or CD8+ T cells sorted from blood, collected in a trial of the OX40 agonist ivuxolimab. The receptor set was obtained from an adult with an advanced solid tumor such as melanoma, head and neck, liver or kidney cancer. The CDR3 runs from the conserved cysteine through the conserved F or W. The D gene is left open where the match is weak. The size field is filled for only some rows; it gives once, few, many or a size class.

TRBD2 | TRBJ2-1 | TRBV5-1 | - | CASSLDISGSLNEQFF | TGCGCCAGCAGCTTGGATATTAGCGGGAGTTTGAATGAGCAGTTCTTC
- | TRBJ2-1 | TRBV18 | - | CASSPLGGNNEQFF | TGTGCCAGCTCGCCGCTAGGGGGGAACAATGAGCAGTTCTTC
- | TRBJ2-7 | TRBV20-1 | - | CSAWSTGLAYF | TGCAGTGCTTGGAGCACAGGGTTGGCGTACTTC
- | TRBJ1-3 | TRBV7-6 | - | CASSLYSGNTIYF | TGTGCCAGCAGCTTATACTCTGGAAACACCATATATTTT
- | TRBJ2-3 | TRBV19 | - | CASSMVGTDTQYF | TGTGCCAGTAGTATGGTGGGGACAGATACGCAGTATTTT
- | TRBJ1-2 | TRBV5-6 | - | CASSLDLGGNYGYTF | TGTGCCAGCAGCTTGGATTTGGGAGGGAACTATGGCTACACCTTC
- | TRBJ1-2 | TRBV16 | few | CASSQWKGNGGYTF | TGTGCCAGCAGCCAATGGAAGGGGAACGGGGGCTACACCTTC
- | TRBJ1-2 | TRBV5-1 | - | CASSNTVSGGYTF | TGCGCCAGCAGCAACACGGTAAGCGGCGGCTACACCTTC
- | TRBJ2-1 | TRBV19 | - | CASSIDYRTGVGNEQFF | TGTGCCAGTAGTATAGATTACCGGACGGGAGTAGGCAATGAGCAGTTCTTC
- | TRBJ1-1 | TRBV30 | - | CALSQMNTEAFF | TGTGCCTTGTCACAAATGAACACTGAAGCTTTCTTT
- | TRBJ2-6 | TRBV10-2 | - | CASSGTVYSGANVLTF | TGCGCCAGCAGTGGGACAGTTTACTCTGGGGCCAACGTCCTGACTTTC
- | TRBJ2-7 | TRBV5-5 | - | CASSLDGGSWSEQYF | TGTGCCAGCAGCTTGGACGGAGGTAGTTGGAGCGAGCAGTACTTC
- | TRBJ2-1 | TRBV7-3 | - | CASSFTGHNEQFF | TGTGCCAGCAGCTTCACCGGGCACAATGAGCAGTTCTTC
- | TRBJ2-6 | TRBV19 | - | CASSIYDPGANVLTF | TGTGCCAGTAGTATCTACGATCCTGGGGCCAACGTCCTGACTTTC
- | TRBJ2-2 | TRBV6-5 | once | CASSYSRRTNTGELFF | TGTGCCAGCAGTTACTCGAGGCGGACGAACACCGGGGAGCTGTTTTTT
TRBD2 | TRBJ2-5 | TRBV9 | - | CASSSGLAGVQETQYF | TGTGCCAGCAGCTCCGGACTAGCGGGGGTTCAAGAGACCCAGTACTTC
TRBD1 | TRBJ1-2 | TRBV9 | - | CASSAGQGAHGYTF | TGTGCCAGCAGCGCCGGACAGGGGGCGCACGGCTACACCTTC
TRBD1 | TRBJ1-4 | TRBV7-6 | - | CASSFAGGVYEKLFF | TGTGCCAGCAGCTTTGCAGGGGGGGTATATGAAAAACTGTTTTTT
- | TRBJ1-1 | TRBV5-1 | - | CASSLPSLGKDTEAFF | TGCGCCAGCAGCTTGCCTTCATTGGGGAAGGACACTGAAGCTTTCTTT
- | TRBJ2-7 | TRBV10-1 | - | CASSETPSDEQYF | TGCGCCAGCAGTGAAACCCCATCTGACGAGCAGTACTTC
- | TRBJ2-3 | TRBV13 | - | CASSFTGNTDTQYF | TGTGCCAGCAGCTTCACCGGGAACACAGATACGCAGTATTTT
TRBD1 | TRBJ2-5 | TRBV7-2 | - | CASSLSQGAGETQYF | TGTGCCAGCAGCTTATCCCAGGGGGCCGGGGAGACCCAGTACTTC
- | TRBJ1-1 | TRBV15 | - | CATSRDRMRTEAFF | TGTGCCACCAGCAGAGATCGCATGAGGACTGAAGCTTTCTTT
- | TRBJ2-5 | TRBV18 | - | CASSPPPRGRMAQYF | TGTGCCAGCTCACCACCCCCCAGGGGAAGAATGGCCCAGTACTTC
- | TRBJ1-5 | TRBV15 | few | CATSERGQPQHF | TGTGCCACCAGCGAGAGGGGTCAGCCCCAGCATTTT
TRBD1 | TRBJ1-4 | TRBV4-1 | - | CASSQNDRGPNEKLFF | TGCGCCAGCAGCCAAAATGACAGGGGGCCTAATGAAAAACTGTTTTTT
- | TRBJ1-4 | TRBV19 | - | CASSIRGRATNEKLFF | TGTGCCAGTAGTATCCGGGGACGTGCAACTAATGAAAAACTGTTTTTT
TRBD1 | TRBJ2-2 | TRBV29-1 | - | CSVENRGRTGELFF | TGCAGCGTTGAAAACAGGGGGAGGACCGGGGAGCTGTTTTTT
TRBD2 | TRBJ2-3 | TRBV6-4 | - | CASKMTSGGAVDTQYF | TGTGCCAGCAAAATGACTAGCGGGGGGGCCGTGGATACGCAGTATTTT
- | TRBJ1-1 | TRBV5-1 | few | CASSFGGTHTEAFF | TGCGCCAGCAGCTTCGGGGGGACGCACACTGAAGCTTTCTTT
TRBD1 | TRBJ1-3 | TRBV7-9 | - | CASSRWDSTGNTIYF | TGTGCCAGCAGCCGATGGGACAGCACTGGAAACACCATATATTTT
TRBD2 | TRBJ2-5 | TRBV9 | - | CASSVVAGGPGQETQYF | TGTGCCAGCAGCGTAGTAGCGGGAGGGCCAGGGCAAGAGACCCAGTACTTC
TRBD2 | TRBJ2-3 | TRBV7-8 | - | CASSRGTSGYTDTQYF | TGTGCCAGCAGCAGGGGGACTAGCGGGTACACAGATACGCAGTATTTT
- | TRBJ1-1 | TRBV11-2 | - | CASSGGRVNTEAFF | TGTGCCAGCAGCGGTGGGAGGGTGAACACTGAAGCTTTCTTT
TRBD2 | TRBJ2-5 | TRBV6-1 | few | CASSEGWGLEETQYF | TGTGCCAGCAGTGAAGGATGGGGACTAGAGGAGACCCAGTACTTC
- | TRBJ2-7 | TRBV11-2 | - | CASSLYGYGEQYF | TGTGCCAGCAGCCTGTACGGGTATGGCGAGCAGTACTTC
TRBD1 | TRBJ1-4 | TRBV5-1 | - | CASSSRTGEEKLFF | TGCGCCAGCAGCTCCCGGACAGGGGAAGAAAAACTGTTTTTT
- | TRBJ1-1 | TRBV29-1 | few | CSVDSQGRNTEAFF | TGCAGCGTTGACAGTCAGGGTAGGAACACTGAAGCTTTCTTT